Included here is one T cell receptor beta chain sequence, with context. The antigen is not known. Clones were read by immunoSEQ multiplex PCR, and TCRdb kept only the in-frame ones, dropping some. The data contain some 170,000 clones, approximately 90% of them singletons. Germline values: CDR1 MNHEY, CDR2 SVGEGT. The length of the CDR3 is 14 residues. The V end lost 3 bases, the J end lost 6 bases, and 9 bases lay between the germline ends. The entry originates in a study of T cell responses to AZD1222 COVID-19 vaccine. Study-wide points: Across the whole spike, CD4 TCRs peaked at regions 160-218 and 743-854.

The source is an adult who received the MenACWY meningococcal vaccine as a control. The sample was peripheral blood, taken 28 days after the second dose of the MenACWY control vaccine. The genes are TRBV6-2 or TRBV6-3 and TRBJ1-6, with unresolved D. The CDR3: CASSYGGLNSPLHF. CDR3 sequence (DNA): TGTGCCAGCAGTTATGGAGGCCTTAATTCACCCCTCCACTTT.